The 25 T cell receptor beta chains below come from one sample, sequenced in a study of PD-1 blockade in classical Hodgkin lymphoma. TCRdb's table, derived via immunoSEQ multiplex PCR, lists solely in-frame clones and lacks some. Altogether 89,000 or so clones are present, around 90% being singletons, with the ten largest covering about 2.7%. Brentuximab vedotin exposure varied, and every patient relapsed after autologous stem cell transplantation. The sequences come from peripheral blood mononuclear cells (PBMCs), collected before the second cycle of nivolumab. All receptors derive from a human donor with classical Hodgkin lymphoma.

This clone was observed once. The gene calls are TRBV27 and TRBJ2-1; tentative D call: TRBD2 (5 bases). The germline V gene encodes CDR1 MNHEY and CDR2 SMNVEV (reference sequence). Deletions cut 0 bases from V and 6 bases from J, with 18 bases between. This CDR3 is built from 17 residues. CDR3: CASSLSAGLGPRNEQFF. The CDR3 DNA reads TGTGCCAGCAGTTTATCGGCCGGACTCGGACCCCGCAATGAGCAGTTCTTC.

This sequence joins TRBV10-1 and TRBJ2-7; 7 bases are shared with TRBD2. Trimming cost V 3 bases and J 3 bases; bases outside gene matches: 5. CDR3 length: 14 residues. From germline, CDR1 is WNHNN and CDR2 SYGVQD (reference sequence). CDR3 region: CASSDAGVGYEQYF. The CDR3 DNA is TGCGCCAGCAGTGACGCGGGAGTAGGCTACGAGCAGTACTTC.

V is TRBV28 and J is TRBJ2-4; a possible D gene is TRBD2 (7 bases). V was pared by 3 bases and J by 9 bases, with 18 bases between. There are 15 residues in the CDR3. Looked up from germline, CDR1 is MDHEN and CDR2 is SYDVKM. The CDR3 sequence: CASSFDNGGQGIQYF. CDR3 coding DNA: TGTGCCAGCAGTTTTGATAACGGGGGGCAGGGCATTCAGTACTTC.

The chain has TRBV30 and TRBJ2-5, with D unresolved. The germline gives CDR1 GTSNPN, CDR2 SVGIG (reference sequence). Trimming pared 1 base from V and 3 bases from J, leaving 9 bases between. The CDR3 contains 13 residues. CDR3 nucleotides: TGTGCCTGGAGTGGTCGTGGGGAAGAGACCCAGTACTTC. Translation gives CAWSGRGEETQYF. The entire variable domain, with the rest obtained from reference TRBV30 and TRBJ2-5, is as follows: SQTIHQWPATLVQPVGSPLSLECTVEGTSNPNLYWYRQAAGRGLQLLFYSVGIGQISSEVPQNLSASRPQDRQFILSSKKLLLSDSGFYLCAWSGRGEETQYFGPGTRLLVL.

V is TRBV28 and J is TRBJ1-2; 7 bases align to TRBD1. Germline V CDR1 and CDR2: MDHEN, SYDVKM. V trimming: 4 bases; J trimming: 6 bases; junction bases outside the gene matches: 8. The CDR3 runs 14 residues. The CDR3 protein is CASSSPRGGNGYTF. Here the CDR3 DNA reads TGTGCCAGCAGTTCCCCCAGAGGGGGCAATGGCTACACCTTC.

The chain has TRBV2 and TRBJ2-2, with 9 positions matching TRBD2. J gave up 7 bases and V 4 bases, and 4 bases lay outside the gene matches. Per the germline V gene, CDR1 is SNHLY and CDR2 is FYNNEI. There are 14 residues in the CDR3. CDR3 in amino acids: CASSGGLAGGELFF. For the CDR3, the DNA is TGTGCCAGCAGTGGGGGACTAGCAGGCGGGGAGCTGTTTTTT.

V is TRBV2 and J is TRBJ2-1; TRBD1 might be the D (5 bases). The CDR3 has 14 residues. Germline-derived CDR1 and CDR2 are SNHLY and FYNNEI. Trimming removed 3 bases from V and 7 bases from J, with 13 bases in between. Written as DNA, the CDR3 is TGTGCCAGCAGTGACAGAAACAACAGGAATGAGCAGTTCTTC. It yields the protein CASSDRNNRNEQFF.

The V call is TRBV2, the J call TRBJ1-2; D is uncertain. CDR1 is SNHLY, CDR2 FYNNEI, per germline. The CDR3 spans 12 residues. V lost 7 bases and J 4 bases, leaving 10 bases between the germline ends. Here the CDR3 reads CASNTPGYGYTF. DNA for the CDR3: TGTGCCAGCAATACCCCGGGCTATGGCTACACCTTC. Complete variable domain (other parts from reference TRBV2 and TRBJ1-2): EPEVTQTPSHQVTQMGQEVILRCVPISNHLYFYWYRQILGQKVEFLVSFYNNEISEKSEIFDDQFSVERPDGSNFTLKIRSTKLEDSAMYFCASNTPGYGYTFGSGTRLTVV.

V is TRBV27 and J is TRBJ1-1; 12 nucleotides line up with TRBD1. CDR1 and CDR2 from the germline V gene are MNHEY and SMNVEV (reference sequence). This CDR3 spans 18 amino acids. The ends lost 2 bases at V and 5 bases at J; junction bases unmatched: 12. CDR3 nucleotides: TGTGCCAGCAGTTTAACGTCCCGGGACAGGGGGCCCAGGACTGAAGCTTTCTTT. The encoded protein is CASSLTSRDRGPRTEAFF.

V gene TRBV9 combines with J gene TRBJ1-2; unclear D gene. The ends were cut back, 7 bases at V and 3 bases at J, with 19 bases in the middle. Germline values: CDR1 SGDLS, CDR2 YYNGEE. The length of the CDR3 is 15 residues. The CDR3: CASQRRELNYYGYTF. The CDR3 DNA is TGTGCCAGCCAACGGAGGGAGCTAAACTACTATGGCTACACCTTC. The variable domain in full, with the rest retrieved from reference TRBV9 and TRBJ1-2, is DSGVTQTPKHLITATGQRVTLRCSPRSGDLSVYWYQQSLDQGLQFLIQYYNGEERAKGNILERFSAQQFPDLHSELNLSSLELGDSALYFCASQRRELNYYGYTFGSGTRLTVV.

This sequence joins TRBV5-6 and TRBJ2-5; D not certain. Deletions cut 0 bases from V and 5 bases from J, with 17 bases between. This CDR3 region has 16 residues. Germline loops: CDR1 SGHDT, CDR2 YYEEEE. The CDR3 sequence is CASSLALQPSLETQYF. The CDR3 nucleotides read TGTGCCAGCAGCTTGGCCTTACAGCCCTCCCTTGAGACCCAGTACTTC. Full variable domain (rest looked up from reference TRBV5-6 and TRBJ2-5): DAGVTQSPTHLIKTRGQQVTLRCSPKSGHDTVSWYQQALGQGPQFIFQYYEEEERQRGNFPDRFSGHQFPNYSSELNVNALLLGDSALYLCASSLALQPSLETQYFGPGTRLLVL.

This clone was observed a single time. V is TRBV5-1 and J is TRBJ2-5; no clear D gene. V was cut by 3 bases and J by 7 bases, with 7 bases left in between. Germline V gene data show CDR1 as SGHRS and CDR2 as YFSETQ. The CDR3 has 11 residues. The CDR3 nucleotides read TGCGCCAGCAGCTCCAAGGGGACCCAGTACTTC. Residues: CASSSKGTQYF.

CDR3 sequence (DNA): TGTGCCAGCAGCGTACAAGGGTCCAATGAGCAGTTCTTC. Translating gives CASSVQGSNEQFF. The J gene is TRBJ2-1, the V gene TRBV9, with unresolved D. Trimming removed 1 base at V and 6 bases at J, with 8 bases between. Germline V lookup: CDR1 SGDLS, CDR2 YYNGEE. The CDR3 runs 13 residues. Together with reference TRBV9 and TRBJ2-1, the CDR3 gives the full variable domain: DSGVTQTPKHLITATGQRVTLRCSPRSGDLSVYWYQQSLDQGLQFLIQYYNGEERAKGNILERFSAQQFPDLHSELNLSSLELGDSALYFCASSVQGSNEQFFGPGTRLTVL.

This chain connects TRBV11-2 to TRBJ1-5, with 7 bases aligning to TRBD1. CDR1 is SGHAT and CDR2 is FQNNGV in the germline V gene. The V and J ends lost 5 bases and 11 bases, in that order; junction bases with no gene match: 6. The CDR3 runs to 12 residues. The CDR3 loop reads CASSPDRVSQHF. CDR3 nucleotide sequence: TGTGCCAGCAGCCCTGACAGGGTGTCCCAGCATTTT.

This chain connects TRBV28 to TRBJ2-3, with D possibly being TRBD1 or TRBD2 (5 bases each). V lost 2 bases and J lost 1, with 10 bases in between. The CDR3 contains 15 residues. Germline loops: CDR1 MDHEN, CDR2 SYDVKM. This CDR3 reads CASSLVRGRTDTQYF. CDR3 coding DNA: TGTGCCAGCAGTTTAGTAAGGGGACGCACAGATACGCAGTATTTT. Full variable domain (rest looked up from reference TRBV28 and TRBJ2-3): DVKVTQSSRYLVKRTGEKVFLECVQDMDHENMFWYRQDPGLGLRLIYFSYDVKMKEKGDIPEGYSVSREKKERFSLILESASTNQTSMYLCASSLVRGRTDTQYFGPGTRLTVL.

J is TRBJ1-1 and V is TRBV7-9, with a tentative D call TRBD1 (6 bases). Trimming removed 0 bases at V and 3 bases at J, with 8 bases between. This CDR3 contains 14 residues. Germline V CDR1 and CDR2: SEHNR, FQNEAQ (reference sequence). CDR3 in amino acids: CASSLAGGYTEAFF. For the CDR3, the DNA is TGTGCCAGCAGCTTAGCGGGGGGCTACACTGAAGCTTTCTTT. Together with reference TRBV7-9 and TRBJ1-1, the CDR3 gives the full variable domain: DTGVSQNPRHKITKRGQNVTFRCDPISEHNRLYWYRQTLGQGPEFLTYFQNEAQLEKSRLLSDRFSAERPKGSFSTLEIQRTEQGDSAMYLCASSLAGGYTEAFFGQGTRLTVV.

CDR3 DNA: TGTGCCTGGAGTGGTGTGCGGAGGGAGACCCAGTACTTC. Translated, it gives CAWSGVRRETQYF. The chain has TRBV30 and TRBJ2-5; tentatively, D is TRBD2 (5 bases). V was shortened by 1 base and J by 5 bases, with 11 bases between the two germline ends. The CDR3 consists of 13 residues. Germline assignment: CDR1 GTSNPN and CDR2 SVGIG (reference sequence).

The J gene is TRBJ2-3, the V gene TRBV9; D is undetermined. CDR1 SGDLS and CDR2 YYNGEE come from the germline V gene. With 3 bases removed from V and 1 base from J, the gap between germline ends came to 9 bases. The CDR3 loop spans 14 amino acids. Written as DNA, the CDR3 is TGTGCCAGCAGCGCCCCATCAGGCACAGATACGCAGTATTTT. This sequence encodes CASSAPSGTDTQYF.

V is TRBV2 and J is TRBJ2-7, with D possibly called TRBD1 or TRBD2 (6 bases each). V was pared by 2 bases and J by 5 bases, with 13 bases between. The CDR3 extends over 14 amino acids. Germline V gene sequence: CDR1 SNHLY, CDR2 FYNNEI. Here the CDR3 reads CASSEKGGGHEQYF. As DNA, the CDR3 is TGTGCCAGCAGTGAAAAGGGGGGCGGCCACGAGCAGTACTTC.

This clone has a single count. This chain links TRBV6-4 with TRBJ1-1, with a possible D match to TRBD1 (6 bases). CDR1 and CDR2 from the germline V gene are MRHNA and SNTAGT. Between the trimmed V and J ends, which lost 6 bases and 2 bases, there was a span of 13 bases. The CDR3 loop spans 14 amino acids. CDR3 coding DNA: TGTGCCAGCAGAGCCCAACAGGGAAACACTGAAGCTTTCTTT. Its translation is CASRAQQGNTEAFF.

The CDR3 DNA reads TGCAGCGTTGAAGATGACCCGCCAGCTAACTATGGCTACACCTTC. Its translation: CSVEDDPPANYGYTF. The chain employs TRBV29-1 and TRBJ1-2; D not resolved. Germline lookup yields CDR1 SQVTM and CDR2 ANQGSEA. The CDR3 length is 15 residues. V was pared by 0 bases and J by 0 bases, with 11 bases between.

V and J are TRBV6-5 and TRBJ2-3; maybe TRBD1 (5 bases). Germline loops: CDR1 MNHEY, CDR2 SVGAGI. This CDR3 is 15 amino acids long. Trimming pared 6 bases from V and 5 bases from J, leaving 18 bases between. CDR3 coding DNA: TGTGCCAGCAGCCCAGGACAAAACCGCTTAGATACGCAGTATTTT. It is translated as CASSPGQNRLDTQYF.

This clone was picked up a small number of times. The V and J genes are TRBV27 and TRBJ1-2; 10 nucleotides agree with TRBD1. CDR1 MNHEY and CDR2 SMNVEV come from the germline V gene (reference sequence). Germline trimming cut 0 bases from V and 4 bases from J; bases unmatched to any gene: 5. The CDR3 runs to 16 residues. The CDR3 sequence: CASSLSRTGGPYGYTF. The CDR3 bases are TGTGCCAGCAGTTTATCCCGGACAGGGGGGCCCTATGGCTACACCTTC.

CDR3 loop: CASRVEVTDTQYF. In DNA, the CDR3 is TGTGCCAGCAGGGTCGAGGTCACAGATACGCAGTATTTT. V is TRBV7-9 and J is TRBJ2-3; D gene ambiguous. Trimming removed 6 bases at V and 2 bases at J, with 9 bases between. The CDR3 is 13 residues long. From germline, CDR1 is SEHNR and CDR2 FQNEAQ (reference sequence). Looking up the rest from reference TRBV7-9 and TRBJ2-3 gives the full variable domain: DTGVSQNPRHKITKRGQNVTFRCDPISEHNRLYWYRQTLGQGPEFLTYFQNEAQLEKSRLLSDRFSAERPKGSFSTLEIQRTEQGDSAMYLCASRVEVTDTQYFGPGTRLTVL.

V and J are TRBV15 and TRBJ2-3; unclear D gene. Germline CDR1 LNHNV, CDR2 YYDKDF (reference sequence). The CDR3 contains 13 residues. Trimming took 3 bases from V and 1 from J, leaving 5 bases between them. The CDR3 nucleotides read TGTGCCACCAGCAGCCCGGGCACAGATACGCAGTATTTT. Residues: CATSSPGTDTQYF.